This T cell receptor beta chain was obtained from a study of OX40 agonist ivuxolimab in advanced cancers. Study in general: From roughly 20 to 79 years was the age range, with a mean of around 57 years, and roughly 80% were male.

As to this clone: Its matching antigen is unknown.

Profiling relied on immunoSEQ multiplex PCR, and the TCRdb table lists in-frame clones only, not all of them. Here the sample spans roughly 66,000 clones, 75% to 90% being singletons. People who had autoimmune disease history or systemic immunosuppression were excluded. Overall study findings and caveats: Averaging showed that CD8+ T cells had more expanded clones than CD4+ did.

V gave up 6 bases and J gave up 6 bases, with 11 bases separating them. The CDR3 loop spans 11 amino acids. The germline V gene has CDR1 DFQATT and CDR2 SNEGSKA (reference sequence). Sequencing was performed on CD4+ or CD8+ T cells sorted from blood, taken in a trial of the OX40 agonist ivuxolimab. This TCR came from an adult with an advanced solid tumor such as melanoma, head and neck, liver or kidney cancer. The V and J genes are TRBV20-1 and TRBJ1-2; a weak D match, TRBD1 (5 bases). The CDR3 coding sequence is TGCAGTGCGGTGGTGGGGGATGGCTACACCTTC. It specifies CSAVVGDGYTF.